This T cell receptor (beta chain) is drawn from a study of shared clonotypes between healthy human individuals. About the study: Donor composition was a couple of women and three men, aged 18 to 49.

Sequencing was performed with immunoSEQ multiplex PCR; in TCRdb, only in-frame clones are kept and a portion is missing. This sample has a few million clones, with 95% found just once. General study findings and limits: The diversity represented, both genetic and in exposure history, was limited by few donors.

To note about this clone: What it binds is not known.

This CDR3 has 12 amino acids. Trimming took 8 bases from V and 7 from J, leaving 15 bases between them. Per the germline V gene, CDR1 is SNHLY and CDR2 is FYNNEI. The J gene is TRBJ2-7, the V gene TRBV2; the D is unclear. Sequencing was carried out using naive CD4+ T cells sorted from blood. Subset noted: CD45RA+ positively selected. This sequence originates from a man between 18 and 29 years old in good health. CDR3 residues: CASRVGSGEQYF. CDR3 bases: TGTGCCAGCCGAGTGGGTAGTGGGGAGCAGTACTTC.